The 8 T cell receptor beta chains given below trace back to one sample, sequenced in a study of shared clonotypes between healthy human individuals. Terminally differentiated effector memory CD45RA+ cells were left out of the naive CD8 fraction, which was CD45RO-negative and positively selected for CCR7. Sequencing was performed with immunoSEQ multiplex PCR; in TCRdb, only in-frame clones are kept and a portion is missing. The sample lists about 2.2 million clones; over 85% were seen once. The sequencing input was naive CD8+ T cells from PBMCs. Every receptor here comes from a man aged 18 to 30 in good health. Some clones in this sample may be carry-over from other donors' samples.

The chain combines TRBV6-5 with TRBJ2-7, with 8 bases aligning to TRBD2. Trimming removed 1 base from V and 2 bases from J; junction bases left unmatched: 4. The CDR3 is 15 residues long. CDR1 and CDR2 (germline): MNHEY, SVGAGI. The CDR3 region is CASSYLLADAYEQYF. In DNA, the CDR3 is TGTGCCAGCAGTTACTTACTAGCGGACGCCTACGAGCAGTACTTC.

The chain recombines TRBV30 with TRBJ1-2; a weak D match, TRBD1 (5 bases). Germline loops: CDR1 GTSNPN, CDR2 SVGIG (reference sequence). The ends were cut back, 3 bases at V and 8 bases at J, with 16 bases in the middle. The length of the CDR3 is 13 residues. The CDR3 sequence: CAWSLTARAGYTF. The CDR3 nucleotides are TGTGCCTGGAGCTTGACAGCCCGAGCCGGCTACACCTTC.

V and J are TRBV28 and TRBJ1-2, with TRBD1 identical over 8 bases. The germline gives CDR1 MDHEN, CDR2 SYDVKM. There are 13 residues in the CDR3. J was trimmed by 8 bases and V by 3 bases; bases with no gene match: 5. The CDR3, as DNA: TGTGCCAGCAGTTTCCCAGGGGGCGTAGGCTACACCTTC. This sequence encodes CASSFPGGVGYTF.

This rearrangement joins TRBV6-5 to TRBJ1-1, with TRBD1 as a possible D gene (5 bases). Germline CDR1 reads MNHEY; CDR2 reads SVGAGI. The length of the CDR3 is 16 residues. V lost 3 bases to trimming and J lost 0 bases, with 14 bases between them. CDR3 bases: TGTGCCAGCAGTTATTTAGCAGGGTTCCTGAACACTGAAGCTTTCTTT. It translates to CASSYLAGFLNTEAFF.

This chain joins TRBV19 and TRBJ2-7, with TRBD1 matching over 7 bases. CDR3 length: 16 amino acids. V dropped 6 bases and J dropped 2; count of bases not matched to a gene: 13. Looked up from germline, CDR1 is LNHDA and CDR2 is SQIVND (reference sequence). The CDR3 sequence: CASSLIDRARTYEQYF. The CDR3 DNA reads as TGTGCCAGTAGCCTTATCGACAGGGCAAGGACCTACGAGCAGTACTTC.

V gene TRBV11-3 combines with J gene TRBJ2-1, with TRBD2 matching 9 bases. V was clipped by 9 bases and J by 4 bases; unmatched bases: 7. The CDR3 consists of 14 residues. Germline V lookup: CDR1 SGHNT, CDR2 YENEEA. The CDR3 loop is CASSGRFPYNEQFF. Here the CDR3 DNA reads TGTGCCAGTAGCGGGAGATTCCCTTACAATGAGCAGTTCTTC.

The chain uses TRBV25-1 and TRBJ2-7; TRBD2 might be the D (5 bases). Germline values: CDR1 MGHDK, CDR2 SYGVNS. The CDR3 totals 15 residues. V was pared by 2 bases and J by 2 bases, with 13 bases between. The CDR3 DNA is TGTGCCAGCAGTGAAGGTGCGGACTGGCCCTACGAGCAGTACTTC. It codes for CASSEGADWPYEQYF.

The rearrangement uses TRBV4-1 and TRBJ2-5; D call uncertain. The germline V and J ends were trimmed by 0 bases and 1 base, with 9 bases remaining between them. CDR3 length: 15 amino acids. The germline CDR1 and CDR2 sequences are MGHRA and YSYEKL. The CDR3 here is CASSQELKAQETQYF. The DNA of the CDR3 is TGCGCCAGCAGCCAAGAGCTCAAGGCCCAAGAGACCCAGTACTTC.